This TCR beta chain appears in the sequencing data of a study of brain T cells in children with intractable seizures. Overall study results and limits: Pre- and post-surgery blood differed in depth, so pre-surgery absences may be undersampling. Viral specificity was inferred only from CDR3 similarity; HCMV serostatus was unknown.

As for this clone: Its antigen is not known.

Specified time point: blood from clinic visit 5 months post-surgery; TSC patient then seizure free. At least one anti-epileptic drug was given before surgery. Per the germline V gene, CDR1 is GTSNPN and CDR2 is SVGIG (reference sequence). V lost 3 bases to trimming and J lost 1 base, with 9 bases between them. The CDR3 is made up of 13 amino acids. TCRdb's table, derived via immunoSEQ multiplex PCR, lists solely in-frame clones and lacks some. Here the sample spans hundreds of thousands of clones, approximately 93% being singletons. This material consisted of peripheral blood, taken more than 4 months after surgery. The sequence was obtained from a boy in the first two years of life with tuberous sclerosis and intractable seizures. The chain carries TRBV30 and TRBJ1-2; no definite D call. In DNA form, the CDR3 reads TGTGCCTGGAGACCCCGGGGTAACTATGGCTACACCTTC. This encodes CAWRPRGNYGYTF.